The T cell receptor beta chain under discussion was sequenced for a study of cytomegalovirus exposure and HLA in healthy donors. Study-wide points: There were a few CMV-associated chains whose specificity for CMV antigens was confirmed in vitro. TCR beta chains numbering 164 were designated cytomegalovirus-associated.

Trimming stripped 0 bases from V and 1 base from J, with 6 bases between. Germline lookup yields CDR1 MNHEY and CDR2 SMNVEV (reference sequence). The CDR3 loop spans 15 amino acids. Using immunoSEQ multiplex PCR, the repertoire was profiled, and TCRdb retains in-frame clones only, with some absent. The sample lists hundreds of thousands of clones, about 90% occurring once. While the first cohort had 600 to 850 subjects, the donors belonged to the separate validation cohort of about 110 subjects. Notes on this clone: What it binds is not known.

The chain joins TRBV27 to TRBJ2-2; no firm D call. Sequencing input: PBMCs. This TCR was recovered from a woman between 25 and 40 years old in good health and CMV-seronegative. The CDR3 bases are TGTGCCAGCAGTTTATCCCCCATGAACACCGGGGAGCTGTTTTTT. It is translated as CASSLSPMNTGELFF.